This T cell receptor (beta chain) originates from a study of T cells in Graves' hyperthyroidism and ophthalmopathy. At the level of the study: At the time of initial diagnosis and before any treatment, peripheral blood was collected.

The CDR3 is made up of 12 amino acids. Trimming cost V 5 bases and J 5 bases, with 7 bases left between them. Germline V lookup: CDR1 SGHVS, CDR2 FQNEAQ. RNA transcripts gave rise to amplified TCR beta CDR3 regions. First-round RT-PCR targeting the TCR CDR3 was performed with the HTBI primer set. MiXCR was run by TCRdb on the multiplex PCR reads, yielding one entry per CDR3 protein. The sample has fewer than 900,000 distinct CDR3 sequences, approximately 16% seen once. Specimen: blood. This TCR was recovered from a man in his late teens or twenties with Graves' hyperthyroidism. The chain recombines TRBV7-8 with TRBJ1-5; the D is unclear. CDR3 nucleotide sequence: TGTGCCAGCAGCCAAACCGATCAGCCCCAGCATTTT. Protein product: CASSQTDQPQHF. Filled out from reference TRBV7-8 and TRBJ1-5, the complete variable domain reads GAGVSQSPRYKVAKRGQDVALRCDPISGHVSLFWYQQALGQGPEFLTYFQNEAQLDKSGLPSDRFFAERPEGSVSTLKIQRTQQEDSAVYLCASSQTDQPQHFGDGTRLSIL.